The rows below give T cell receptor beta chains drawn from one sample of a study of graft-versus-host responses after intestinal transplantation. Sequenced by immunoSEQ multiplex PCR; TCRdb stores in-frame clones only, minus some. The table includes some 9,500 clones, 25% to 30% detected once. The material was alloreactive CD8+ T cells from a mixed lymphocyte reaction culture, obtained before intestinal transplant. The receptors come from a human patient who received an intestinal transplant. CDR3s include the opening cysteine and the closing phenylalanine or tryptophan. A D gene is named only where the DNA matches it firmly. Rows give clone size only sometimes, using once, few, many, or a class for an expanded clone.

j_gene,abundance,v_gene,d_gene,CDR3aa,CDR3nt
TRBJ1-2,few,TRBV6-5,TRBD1,CASSYGTDYGYTF,TGTGCCAGCAGTTACGGGACAGACTATGGCTACACCTTC
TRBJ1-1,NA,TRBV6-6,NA,CASSAWGGLNTEAFF,TGTGCCAGCAGTGCCTGGGGGGGACTGAACACTGAAGCTTTCTTT
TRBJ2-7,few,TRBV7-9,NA,CASSSTRWGEGGGYEQYF,TGTGCCAGCAGCTCTACTAGGTGGGGTGAGGGGGGGGGCTACGAGCAGTACTTC
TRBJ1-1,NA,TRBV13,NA,CASSQETGNTEAFF,TGTGCCAGCAGCCAGGAGACAGGGAACACTGAAGCTTTCTTT
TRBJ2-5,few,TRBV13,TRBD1,CASSCPGQGDETQYF,TGTGCCAGCAGCTGCCCGGGACAGGGGGATGAGACCCAGTACTTC
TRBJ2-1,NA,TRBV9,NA,CASRPLAGNEQFF,TGTGCCAGCAGACCTCTCGCGGGGAATGAGCAGTTCTTC
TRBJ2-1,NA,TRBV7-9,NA,CASSLAREEQFF,TGTGCCAGCAGCTTAGCTCGGGAGGAGCAGTTCTTC
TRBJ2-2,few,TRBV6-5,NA,CASSYLANTGELFF,TGTGCCAGCAGTTACTTAGCGAACACCGGGGAGCTGTTTTTT
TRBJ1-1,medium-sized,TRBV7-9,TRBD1,CASSLTGVDAFF,TGTGCCAGCAGCTTGACAGGGGTCGACGCTTTCTTT
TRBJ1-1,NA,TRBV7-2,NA,CASSLGFGFGTEAFF,TGTGCCAGCAGCTTAGGATTCGGGTTTGGGACTGAAGCTTTCTTT
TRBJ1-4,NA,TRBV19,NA,CASIGMDRRFF,TGTGCCAGTATCGGGATGGACCGGCGGTTTTTT
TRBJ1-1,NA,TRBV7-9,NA,CASSAPGNTEAFF,TGTGCCAGCAGCGCGCCCGGGAACACTGAAGCTTTCTTT
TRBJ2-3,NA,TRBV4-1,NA,CASSQARGDTQYF,TGCGCCAGCAGCCAAGCGAGGGGGGATACGCAGTATTTT
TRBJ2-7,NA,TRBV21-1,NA,CASSTTWEVYEQYF,TGTGCCAGCAGCACGACTTGGGAGGTGTACGAGCAGTACTTC
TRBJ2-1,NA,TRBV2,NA,CAREGPLNEQFF,TGTGCCAGGGAGGGACCCCTGAATGAGCAGTTCTTC
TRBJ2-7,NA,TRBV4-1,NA,CASSQDLGGADEQYF,TGCGCCAGCAGCCAAGATCTTGGGGGGGCGGACGAGCAGTACTTC
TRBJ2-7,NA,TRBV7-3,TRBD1,CASSPNRGSYEQYF,TGTGCCAGCAGCCCCAACAGGGGATCCTACGAGCAGTACTTC
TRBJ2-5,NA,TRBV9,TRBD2,CASSVGAGGGTQETQYF,TGTGCCAGCAGCGTAGGGGCGGGGGGGGGAACCCAAGAGACCCAGTACTTC
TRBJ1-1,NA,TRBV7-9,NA,CASSLGGVTEAFF,TGTGCCAGCAGCTTAGGTGGAGTCACTGAAGCTTTCTTT
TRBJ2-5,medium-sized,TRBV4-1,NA,CASSQDPGGETQYF,TGCGCCAGCAGCCAAGATCCCGGAGGGGAGACCCAGTACTTC
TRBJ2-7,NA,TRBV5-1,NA,CASSLAPGARVHEQYF,TGCGCCAGCAGCTTGGCCCCAGGGGCACGAGTTCACGAGCAGTACTTC
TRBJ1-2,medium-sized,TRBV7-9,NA,CASSLAMGAYGYTF,TGTGCCAGCAGCTTAGCCATGGGGGCCTATGGCTACACCTTC
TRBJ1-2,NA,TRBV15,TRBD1,CATYPGQGHYGYTF,TGTGCCACCTATCCGGGACAGGGTCACTATGGCTACACCTTC
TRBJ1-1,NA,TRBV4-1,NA,CASSQGSNTEAFF,TGCGCCAGCAGCCAAGGTAGCAACACTGAAGCTTTCTTT
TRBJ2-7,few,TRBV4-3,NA,CASSQEGGWPSYEQYF,TGCGCCAGCAGCCAGGAGGGGGGGTGGCCATCCTACGAGCAGTACTTC
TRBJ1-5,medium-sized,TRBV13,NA,CASSLGGTGANQPQHF,TGTGCCAGCAGCTTAGGAGGGACTGGGGCCAATCAGCCCCAGCATTTT
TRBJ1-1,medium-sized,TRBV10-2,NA,CASSVGVTEAFF,TGCGCCAGCAGTGTCGGGGTCACTGAAGCTTTCTTT
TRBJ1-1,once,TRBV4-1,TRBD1,CASSHPGQGLYEAFF,TGCGCCAGCAGCCATCCGGGACAGGGTTTATATGAAGCTTTCTTT
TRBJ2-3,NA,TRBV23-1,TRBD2,CASTTTGLAGGTIGPTDTQYF,TGCGCCAGCACCACGACCGGGTTAGCGGGGGGCACAATCGGTCCCACAGATACGCAGTATTTT
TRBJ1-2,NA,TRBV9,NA,CASRGLYGYTF,TGTGCCAGCAGGGGACTATATGGCTACACCTTC
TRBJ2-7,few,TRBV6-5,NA,CASRATGQGSYEQYF,TGTGCCAGCAGGGCCACCGGGCAGGGCTCCTACGAGCAGTACTTC
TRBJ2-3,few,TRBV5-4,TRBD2,CASSSLAGLSTDTQYF,TGTGCCAGCAGTAGTCTAGCGGGGCTTAGCACAGATACGCAGTATTTT
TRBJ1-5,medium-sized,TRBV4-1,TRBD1,CASSLRGDQPQHF,TGCGCCAGCAGCCTCAGGGGGGATCAGCCCCAGCATTTT
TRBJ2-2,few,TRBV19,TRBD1,CASSRYRGDPTGELFF,TGTGCCAGTAGCCGATACAGGGGGGATCCCACCGGGGAGCTGTTTTTT
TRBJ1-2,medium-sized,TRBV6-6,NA,CASSYSKVSGAYGYTF,TGTGCCAGCAGTTACTCGAAGGTTTCAGGGGCCTATGGCTACACCTTC
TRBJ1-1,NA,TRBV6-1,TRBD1,CASRTGVTEAFF,TGTGCCAGCAGAACAGGGGTCACTGAAGCTTTCTTT
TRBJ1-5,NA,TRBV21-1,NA,CASSKGADSNQPQHF,TGTGCCAGCAGCAAAGGCGCGGATAGCAATCAGCCCCAGCATTTT
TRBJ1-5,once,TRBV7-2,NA,CASSLYWGVGNQPQHF,TGTGCCAGCAGCTTATACTGGGGGGTCGGGAATCAGCCCCAGCATTTT
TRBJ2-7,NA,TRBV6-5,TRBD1,CASSPIQGESYEQYF,TGTGCCAGCAGTCCTATACAGGGGGAAAGCTACGAGCAGTACTTC
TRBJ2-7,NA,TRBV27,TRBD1,CASGADRAYEQYF,TGTGCCAGCGGGGCGGACAGGGCCTACGAGCAGTACTTC